This T cell receptor beta chain was captured in a study of T cell clonality in common variable immunodeficiency. Whole-study findings and limits: CVID subjects showed higher TCRbeta clonality than healthy controls.

Clones were read by immunoSEQ multiplex PCR, and TCRdb kept only the in-frame ones, dropping some. The profile covers roughly 79,000 clones, none occurring a single time. Trimming took 1 base from V and 4 from J, leaving 5 bases between them. CDR1 SGHTA and CDR2 FQGTGA come from the germline V gene. This CDR3 spans 13 amino acids. As for this clone: Its specificity is unknown. Read coverage stops 3 residues before the CDR3 terminus; the germline J gene supplies the remainder.

The chain combines TRBV7-3 with TRBJ1-5; no firm D call. This sequence originates from a person aged 18 to 69 in good health. What was sequenced was peripheral blood mononuclear cells. Partial CDR3 DNA: TGTGCCAGCAGCTTAAAAGCAAATCAGCCC. Protein product: CASSLKANQP. The full CDR3 is CASSLKANQPQHF.